A selection of T cell receptor beta chains follows, all from one sample in a study of Ad26.COV2.S vaccination and SARS-CoV-2 variants. The protocol was immunoSEQ multiplex PCR, while the TCRdb copy is restricted to in-frame clones and leaves out a portion. The repertoire consists of about 680,000 clones, with roughly 90% occurring once and the leading ten covering approximately 1.5%. The sequencing used peripheral blood, collected in a trial of Ad26.COV2.S vaccine versus placebo. Source of these receptors: a person between 18 and 60 years old who received the Ad26.COV2.S COVID-19 vaccine or a placebo. The CDR3 runs from the conserved cysteine through the conserved F or W.

V gene: TRBV6-2/TRBV6-3
J gene: TRBJ2-2
CDR3 protein: CASSYTTGVGKVVNTGELFF

V gene: TRBV6-5
J gene: TRBJ1-2
CDR3 protein: CASSYSPGKYGYTF

V gene: TRBV7-2
J gene: TRBJ2-2
CDR3 protein: CASSRGLAGVNGELFF

V gene: TRBV4-1
J gene: TRBJ1-5
CDR3 protein: CASSQEAPEGGRDQPQHF

V gene: TRBV5-6
J gene: TRBJ2-2
CDR3 protein: CASTFGGELFF

V gene: TRBV12-3/TRBV12-4
J gene: TRBJ1-1
CDR3 protein: CASSPPGGTEAFF

V gene: TRBV19
J gene: TRBJ1-2
CDR3 protein: CASQGSLYYGYTF

V gene: TRBV3-1/TRBV3-2
J gene: TRBJ2-5
CDR3 protein: CASSQGRRETQYF

V gene: TRBV10-3
J gene: TRBJ2-7
CDR3 protein: CATTRNFYGEQYF

V gene: TRBV7-2
J gene: TRBJ1-4
CDR3 protein: CASSLALRGRYEKLFF

V gene: TRBV27
J gene: TRBJ1-1
CDR3 protein: CASSTSSNTEAFF

V gene: TRBV7-9
J gene: TRBJ2-1
CDR3 protein: CASKGGAWSNEQFF

V gene: TRBV25-1
J gene: TRBJ1-2
CDR3 protein: CASSEWETGTDGYTF

V gene: TRBV12-5
J gene: TRBJ2-1
CDR3 protein: CASGLDRVGQFF

V gene: TRBV25-1
J gene: TRBJ2-7
CDR3 protein: CAVGDRDSYEQYF

V gene: TRBV5-4
J gene: TRBJ1-5
CDR3 protein: CASSLEGFNQPQHF

V gene: TRBV25-1
J gene: TRBJ2-2
CDR3 protein: CASSVRHNTGELFF